This T cell receptor beta chain was found in a study of T-cell memory formation after mild COVID-19. The CDR3 consists of 16 residues. The junction had 9 bases not matched to a gene; V was cut back by 0 bases and J by 6 bases. CDR1 is MGHRA and CDR2 is YSYEKL in the germline V gene. A word on this clonotype: The target antigen is unknown.

Study-wide results and caveats: Confirmation was lacking for SARS-CoV-2 specificity of second-wave clones that peaked on day 37.

Constant-segment primers served in 5'RACE that generated TCR alpha and TCR beta cDNA libraries bearing sample barcodes and UMIs. One entry per CDR3 protein, called by TCRdb with MiXCR from the 5' RACE reads. The sample holds about 290,000 distinct CDR3 sequences, approximately 15% seen once. The source is a man aged 18 to 35 who had mild COVID-19 (a few samples of this study predate the infection). Cell type and time point are not known. The sequencing input was PBMCs or a T cell subset sorted from them (not recorded which). The gene calls are TRBV4-1 and TRBJ2-7; 9 bases are a match to TRBD2. The CDR3 nucleotides read TGCGCCAGCAGCCAAGAGTTAGGGGGGACTAGCAGCGAGCAGTACTTC. Translating it yields CASSQELGGTSSEQYF.